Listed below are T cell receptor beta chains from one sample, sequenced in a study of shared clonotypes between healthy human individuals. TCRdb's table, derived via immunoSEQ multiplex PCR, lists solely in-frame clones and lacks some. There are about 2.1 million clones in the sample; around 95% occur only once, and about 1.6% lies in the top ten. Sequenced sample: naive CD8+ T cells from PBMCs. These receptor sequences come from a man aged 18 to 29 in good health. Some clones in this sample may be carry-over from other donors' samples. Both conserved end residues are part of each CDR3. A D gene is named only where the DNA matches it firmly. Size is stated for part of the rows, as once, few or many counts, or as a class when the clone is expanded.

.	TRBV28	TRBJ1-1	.	CASSFYRGPAEAFF	TGTGCCAGCAGTTTTTACCGGGGGCCCGCTGAAGCTTTCTTT
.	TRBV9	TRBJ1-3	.	CASSVEGPFSGNTIYF	TGTGCCAGCAGCGTAGAGGGACCTTTTTCTGGAAACACCATATATTTT
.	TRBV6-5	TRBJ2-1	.	CASSYSGSSYNEQFF	TGTGCCAGCAGTTATAGCGGCAGCTCCTACAATGAGCAGTTCTTC
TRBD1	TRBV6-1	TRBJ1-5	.	CASSEWGGQGGQPQHF	TGTGCCAGCAGTGAGTGGGGGGGACAGGGAGGTCAGCCCCAGCATTTT
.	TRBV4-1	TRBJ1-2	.	CASSLQGLAGYTF	TGCGCCAGCAGCCTACAGGGATTGGCGGGCTACACCTTC
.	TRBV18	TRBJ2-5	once	CASPPAGETQYF	TGTGCCAGCCCACCCGCGGGAGAGACCCAGTACTTC
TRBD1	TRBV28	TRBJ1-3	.	CASSLSITGGGNTIYF	TGTGCCAGCAGTCTCTCCATCACAGGGGGCGGAAACACCATATATTTT
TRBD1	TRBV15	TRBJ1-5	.	CATSREDRGSNQPQHF	TGTGCCACCAGCAGAGAGGACAGGGGAAGCAATCAGCCCCAGCATTTT
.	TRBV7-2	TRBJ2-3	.	CASSQGWRTSTDTQYF	TGTGCCAGCAGTCAGGGTTGGCGGACCAGCACAGATACGCAGTATTTT
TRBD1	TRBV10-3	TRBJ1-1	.	CAISEVDREAFF	TGTGCCATCAGTGAGGTAGACAGGGAAGCCTTCTTT
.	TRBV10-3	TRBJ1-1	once	CAISEDYLRGSTEAFF	TGTGCCATCAGTGAGGACTATCTCCGGGGGAGTACTGAAGCTTTCTTT
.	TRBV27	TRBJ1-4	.	CASSLKTVNEKLFF	TGTGCCAGCAGTTTAAAGACAGTTAATGAAAAACTGTTTTTT
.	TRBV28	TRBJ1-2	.	CASSKPTAPGGIHGYTF	TGTGCCAGCAGCAAACCTACAGCGCCGGGAGGAATTCATGGCTACACCTTC
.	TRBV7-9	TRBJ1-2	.	CASSIGRTAYGYTF	TGTGCCAGCAGCATAGGCCGGACAGCTTATGGCTACACCTTC
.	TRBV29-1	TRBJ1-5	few	CSAAEGNQPQHF	TGCAGCGCCGCCGAGGGAAATCAGCCCCAGCATTTT
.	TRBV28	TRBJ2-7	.	CASLGSFTAEQYF	TGTGCCAGCCTGGGCTCTTTTACTGCCGAGCAGTACTTC